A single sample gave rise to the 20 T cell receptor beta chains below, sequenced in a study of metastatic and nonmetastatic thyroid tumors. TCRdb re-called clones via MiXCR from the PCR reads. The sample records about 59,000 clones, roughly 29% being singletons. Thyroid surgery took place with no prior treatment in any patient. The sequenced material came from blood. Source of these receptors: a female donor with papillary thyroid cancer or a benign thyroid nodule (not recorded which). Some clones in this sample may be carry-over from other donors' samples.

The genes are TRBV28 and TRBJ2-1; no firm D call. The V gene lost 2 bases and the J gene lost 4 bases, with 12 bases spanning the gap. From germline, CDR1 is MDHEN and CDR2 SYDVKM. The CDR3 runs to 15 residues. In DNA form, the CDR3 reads TGTGCCAGCAGTTTAGGGTCGTCGTCGTACAATGAGCAGTTCTTC. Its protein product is CASSLGSSSYNEQFF.

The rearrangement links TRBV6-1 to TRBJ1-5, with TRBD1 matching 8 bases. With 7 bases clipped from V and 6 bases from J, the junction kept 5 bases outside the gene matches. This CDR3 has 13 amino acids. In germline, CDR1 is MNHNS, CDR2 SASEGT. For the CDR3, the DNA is TGTGCCAGCAAATCGACAGGGGCTCAGCCCCAGCATTTT. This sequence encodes CASKSTGAQPQHF.

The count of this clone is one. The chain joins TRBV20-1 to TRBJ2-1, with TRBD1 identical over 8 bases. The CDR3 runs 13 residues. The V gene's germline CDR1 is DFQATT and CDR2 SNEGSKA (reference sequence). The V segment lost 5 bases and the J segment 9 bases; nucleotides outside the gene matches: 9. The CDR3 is CSASSQGAGEQFF. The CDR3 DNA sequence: TGCAGTGCTTCATCCCAGGGGGCGGGTGAGCAGTTCTTC.

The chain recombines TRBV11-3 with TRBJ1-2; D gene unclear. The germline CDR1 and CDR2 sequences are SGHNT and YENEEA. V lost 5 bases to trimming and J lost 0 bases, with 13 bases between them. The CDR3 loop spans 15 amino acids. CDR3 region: CASSRSGDTNYGYTF. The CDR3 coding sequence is TGTGCCAGCAGCCGTTCTGGCGACACTAACTATGGCTACACCTTC.

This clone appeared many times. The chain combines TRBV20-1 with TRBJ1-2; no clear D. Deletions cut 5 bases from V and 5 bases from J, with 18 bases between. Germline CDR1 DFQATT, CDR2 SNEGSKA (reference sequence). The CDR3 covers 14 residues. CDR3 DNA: TGCAGTGCTTCCCGCCTGGGGTTAGGGTATGGCTACACCTTC. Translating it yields CSASRLGLGYGYTF.

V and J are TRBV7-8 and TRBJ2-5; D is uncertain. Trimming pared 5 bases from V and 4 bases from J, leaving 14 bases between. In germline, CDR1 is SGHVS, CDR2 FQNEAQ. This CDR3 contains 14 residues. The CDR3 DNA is TGTGCCAGCAGCCAAATGGGTAACGGAGAGACCCAGTACTTC. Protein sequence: CASSQMGNGETQYF.

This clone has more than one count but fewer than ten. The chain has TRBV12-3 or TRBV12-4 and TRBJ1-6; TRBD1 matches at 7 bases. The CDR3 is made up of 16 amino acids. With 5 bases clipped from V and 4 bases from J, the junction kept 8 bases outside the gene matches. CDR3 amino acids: CASSPGQVNYNSPLHF. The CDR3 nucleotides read TGTGCCAGCAGTCCTGGACAGGTTAATTATAATTCACCCCTCCACTTT.

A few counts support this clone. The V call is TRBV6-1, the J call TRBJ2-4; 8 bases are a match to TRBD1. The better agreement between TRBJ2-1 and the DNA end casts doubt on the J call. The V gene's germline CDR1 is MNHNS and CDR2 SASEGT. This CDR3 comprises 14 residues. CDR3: CANSMDPGGREQFF. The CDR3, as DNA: TGTGCCAACAGCATGGATCCAGGGGGCAGGGAGCAGTTCTTC.

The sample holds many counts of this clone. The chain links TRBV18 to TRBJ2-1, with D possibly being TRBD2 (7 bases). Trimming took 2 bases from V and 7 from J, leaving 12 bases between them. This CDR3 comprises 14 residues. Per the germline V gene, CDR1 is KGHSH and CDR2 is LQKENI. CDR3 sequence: CASSPAGGLNEQFF. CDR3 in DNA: TGTGCCAGCTCACCAGCCGGGGGGCTGAATGAGCAGTTCTTC.

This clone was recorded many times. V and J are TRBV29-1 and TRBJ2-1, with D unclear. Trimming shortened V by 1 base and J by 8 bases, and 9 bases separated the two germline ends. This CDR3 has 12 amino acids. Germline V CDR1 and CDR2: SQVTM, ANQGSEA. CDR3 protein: CSVEVVGYEQFF. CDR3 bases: TGCAGCGTTGAAGTAGTAGGCTATGAGCAGTTCTTC.

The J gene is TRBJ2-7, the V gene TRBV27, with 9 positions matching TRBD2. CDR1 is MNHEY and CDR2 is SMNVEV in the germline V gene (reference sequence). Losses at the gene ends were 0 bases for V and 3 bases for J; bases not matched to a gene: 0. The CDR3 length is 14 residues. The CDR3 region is CASSLSTSGYEQYF. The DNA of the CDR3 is TGTGCCAGCAGTTTATCGACTAGCGGCTACGAGCAGTACTTC.

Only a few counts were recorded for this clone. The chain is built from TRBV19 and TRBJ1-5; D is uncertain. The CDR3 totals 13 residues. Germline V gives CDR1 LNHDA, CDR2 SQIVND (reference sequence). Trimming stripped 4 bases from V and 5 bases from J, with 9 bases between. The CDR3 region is CASSTQRYQPQHF. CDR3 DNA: TGTGCCAGTAGTACTCAACGATATCAGCCCCAGCATTTT.

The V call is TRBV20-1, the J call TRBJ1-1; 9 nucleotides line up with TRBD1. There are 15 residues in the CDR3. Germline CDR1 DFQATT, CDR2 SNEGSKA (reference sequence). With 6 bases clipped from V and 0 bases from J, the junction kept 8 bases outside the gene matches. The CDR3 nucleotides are TGCAGTGCACACAGGGGGCTAAGGATGAACACTGAAGCTTTCTTT. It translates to CSAHRGLRMNTEAFF.

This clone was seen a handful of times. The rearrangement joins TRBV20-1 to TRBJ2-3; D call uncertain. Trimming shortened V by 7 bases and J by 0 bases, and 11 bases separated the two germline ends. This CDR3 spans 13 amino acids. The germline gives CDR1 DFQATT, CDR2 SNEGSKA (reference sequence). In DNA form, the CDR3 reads TGCAGTGGTCAGTTCGCTAGCACAGATACGCAGTATTTT. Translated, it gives CSGQFASTDTQYF.

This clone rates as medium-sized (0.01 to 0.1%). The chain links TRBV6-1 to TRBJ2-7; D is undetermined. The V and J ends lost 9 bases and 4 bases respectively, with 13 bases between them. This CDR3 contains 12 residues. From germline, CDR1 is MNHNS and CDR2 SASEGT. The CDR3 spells CASPQSVYEQYF. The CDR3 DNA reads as TGTGCCAGTCCCCAGTCGGTGTACGAGCAGTACTTC.

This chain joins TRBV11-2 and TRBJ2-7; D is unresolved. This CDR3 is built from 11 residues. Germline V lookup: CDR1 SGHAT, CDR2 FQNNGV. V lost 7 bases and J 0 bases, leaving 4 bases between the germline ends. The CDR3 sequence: CASTNSYEQYF. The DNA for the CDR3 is TGTGCCAGCACCAACTCCTACGAGCAGTACTTC.

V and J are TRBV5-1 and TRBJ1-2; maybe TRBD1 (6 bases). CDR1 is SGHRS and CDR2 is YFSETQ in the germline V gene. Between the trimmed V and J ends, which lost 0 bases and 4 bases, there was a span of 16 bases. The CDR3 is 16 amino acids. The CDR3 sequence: CASSLALPGGAYGYTF. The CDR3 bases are TGCGCCAGCAGCTTGGCCCTCCCGGGGGGGGCCTATGGCTACACCTTC.

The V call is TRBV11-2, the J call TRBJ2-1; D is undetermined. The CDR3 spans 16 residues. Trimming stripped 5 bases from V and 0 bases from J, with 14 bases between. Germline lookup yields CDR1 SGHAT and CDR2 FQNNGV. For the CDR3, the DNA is TGTGCCAGCAGCCTGTTCGGACCCAACTCCTACAATGAGCAGTTCTTC. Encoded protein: CASSLFGPNSYNEQFF.

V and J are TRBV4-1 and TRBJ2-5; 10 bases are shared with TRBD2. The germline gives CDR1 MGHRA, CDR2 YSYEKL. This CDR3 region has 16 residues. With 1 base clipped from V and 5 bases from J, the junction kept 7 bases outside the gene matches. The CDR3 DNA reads TGCGCCAGCAGCCAAGGGAGCGGGGGGGCCTGGGAGACCCAGTACTTC. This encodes CASSQGSGGAWETQYF.

The CDR3 region is CASTDPGALYGYTF. In nucleotides, the CDR3 is TGTGCCAGCACAGACCCGGGGGCCCTCTATGGCTACACCTTC. The gene calls are TRBV6-1 and TRBJ1-2; TRBD1 is a possible D gene (6 bases). Trimming cost V 7 bases and J 4 bases, with 16 bases left between them. The CDR3 consists of 14 residues. Germline CDR1 MNHNS, CDR2 SASEGT.